Listed here are 5 T cell receptor beta chains from one sample, sequenced in a study of Ad26.COV2.S vaccination and SARS-CoV-2 variants. Assay: immunoSEQ multiplex PCR; the TCRdb copy retains only in-frame clones and omits some. This table holds some 350,000 clones, roughly nine tenths found once. Treatment described: some 20 received Ad26.COV2.S at low or high dose, single or two shots; several received placebo; per-sample allocation not given. The study sampled participants on day 63 after the first vaccine or placebo injection. This sample comprised peripheral blood, obtained in a trial of Ad26.COV2.S vaccine versus placebo. The receptors originated from a person aged 18 to 59 who received the Ad26.COV2.S COVID-19 vaccine or a placebo.

J is TRBJ1-2 and V is TRBV10-3; D is ambiguous. The germline V gene encodes CDR1 ENHRY and CDR2 SYGVKD. The CDR3 is 12 residues long. Trimming pared 7 bases from V and 2 bases from J, leaving 8 bases between. CDR3 coding DNA: TGTGCCATCATGACCCTGAACTATGGCTACACCTTC. This sequence encodes CAIMTLNYGYTF.

V is TRBV30 and J is TRBJ2-1; D is unclear. V lost 5 bases and J 2 bases, leaving 4 bases between the germline ends. CDR1 is GTSNPN, CDR2 SVGIG, per germline (reference sequence). The CDR3 contains 11 residues. The CDR3 DNA is TGTGCCTGGGGGACCTACAATGAGCAGTTCTTC. Protein product: CAWGTYNEQFF.

J is TRBJ2-5 and V is TRBV7-9, with D unresolved. The CDR3 covers 17 residues. V was pared by 4 bases and J by 3 bases, with 21 bases between. CDR1 is SEHNR and CDR2 is FQNEAQ in the germline V gene (reference sequence). CDR3 sequence: CASSWTKDGREKETQYF. CDR3 DNA sequence: TGTGCCAGCAGCTGGACCAAGGATGGTCGTGAGAAAGAGACCCAGTACTTC.

This rearrangement joins TRBV12-3 or TRBV12-4 to TRBJ1-1; no clear D. V lost 5 bases to trimming and J lost 3 bases, with 10 bases between them. The CDR3 runs to 13 residues. The CDR3 loop is CASSPGLDTEAFF. CDR3 in DNA: TGTGCCAGCAGTCCCGGGTTAGACACTGAAGCTTTCTTT.

The chain joins TRBV19 to TRBJ1-5; 8 bases line up with TRBD1. The CDR3 spans 18 residues. Per germline, CDR1 LNHDA and CDR2 SQIVND (reference sequence). V lost 9 bases and J lost 2; bases outside the gene matches: 18. DNA for the CDR3: TGTGCCAGCGAGGACAGGGTCCAGTATACGGGTCGCAATCAGCCCCAGCATTTT. It specifies CASEDRVQYTGRNQPQHF.